This passage covers 32 T cell receptor beta chains from one sample sequenced in a study of T cell responses to AZD1222 COVID-19 vaccine. This table comes from immunoSEQ multiplex PCR, and its TCRdb copy is limited to in-frame clones, with some not included. The data show 90,000 to 120,000 clones, more than 70% seen once. The source was peripheral blood, collected on day 0 of AZD1222 vaccination. The origin of the receptors is an adult in good health.

This rearrangement joins TRBV19 to TRBJ2-7; 7 bases fit TRBD1. The J segment lost 4 bases and the V segment lost 8 bases, leaving 8 bases of the junction unmatched. Germline assignment: CDR1 LNHDA and CDR2 SQIVND (reference sequence). The CDR3 length is 13 residues. Here the CDR3 DNA reads TGTGCCAGTTCTTACAGGGGAGAATACGAGCAGTACTTC. Translated, it gives CASSYRGEYEQYF. The complete variable domain, with remaining parts taken from reference TRBV19 and TRBJ2-7, reads DGGITQSPKYLFRKEGQNVTLSCEQNLNHDAMYWYRQDPGQGLRLIYYSQIVNDFQKGDIAEGYSVSREKKESFPLTVTSAQKNPTAFYLCASSYRGEYEQYFGPGTRLTVT.

The rearrangement uses TRBV29-1 and TRBJ1-1; D is possibly TRBD1 (6 bases). V shed 5 bases and J shed 5 bases, with 18 bases lying between them. CDR1 is SQVTM, CDR2 ANQGSEA, per germline. The CDR3 runs 14 residues. The CDR3 sequence is CSVLRGRGRTEAFF. CDR3 in DNA: TGCAGCGTTCTTCGGGGGCGCGGTCGGACTGAAGCTTTCTTT.

As regards this clone: At the DNA level, this CDR3 is encoded by other sequences in the same sample as well. This rearrangement joins TRBV5-1 to TRBJ2-1; no firm D call. The V gene lost 4 bases and the J gene lost 5 bases, with 4 bases spanning the gap. Germline loops: CDR1 SGHRS, CDR2 YFSETQ. CDR3 length: 11 amino acids. The CDR3 DNA follows: TGCGCCAGCAGCCTCGACAATGAGCAGTTCTTC. It translates to CASSLDNEQFF.

V and J are TRBV5-4 and TRBJ2-3; unclear D gene. Germline V gene data show CDR1 as SGHNT and CDR2 as YYREEE (reference sequence). This CDR3 spans 16 amino acids. Deletions cut 3 bases from V and 5 bases from J, with 19 bases between. DNA for the CDR3: TGTGCCAGCAGCTCCCCTCTAGGGCCCCTCGGAGATACGCAGTATTTT. Residues: CASSSPLGPLGDTQYF.

The rearrangement links TRBV5-4 to TRBJ2-5; 10 nucleotides match TRBD2. The CDR3 has 15 residues. Germline CDR1 SGHNT, CDR2 YYREEE (reference sequence). With V trimmed by 1 base and J by 2 bases, 2 bases remained unmatched. The CDR3 loop is CASSLSGGGQETQYF. In DNA, the CDR3 is TGTGCCAGCAGCTTGAGCGGGGGGGGGCAAGAGACCCAGTACTTC.

This clone was seen a handful of times. The V call is TRBV28, the J call TRBJ1-5; D remains ambiguous. The germline CDR1 and CDR2 sequences are MDHEN and SYDVKM. The CDR3 is 11 amino acids. V shed 5 bases and J shed 2 bases, with 1 base lying between them. The CDR3: CASSRNQPQHF. The CDR3 DNA follows: TGTGCCAGCAGTCGCAATCAGCCCCAGCATTTT.

The chain uses TRBV2 and TRBJ1-5; maybe TRBD1 (6 bases). There are 17 residues in the CDR3. From germline, CDR1 is SNHLY and CDR2 FYNNEI. The V and J ends lost 4 bases and 1 base respectively, with 17 bases between them. The CDR3 sequence: CASSVITGRISNQPQHF. CDR3 DNA: TGTGCCAGCAGTGTGATAACAGGGAGGATCAGCAATCAGCCCCAGCATTTT.

The V gene is TRBV7-3, the J gene TRBJ2-1; the match to TRBD2 covers 11 bases. Unmatched junction bases numbered 6, after V lost 6 bases and J lost 5 bases. The germline CDR1 and CDR2 sequences are SGHTA and FQGTGA. CDR3 size: 15 residues. CDR3 coding DNA: TGTGCCAGCAGTCGAGGGACTAGCGGACACAATGAGCAGTTCTTC. Translation gives CASSRGTSGHNEQFF.

The genes are TRBV6-5 and TRBJ2-1, with D tentatively TRBD1 or TRBD2 (7 bases each). The CDR3 runs 16 residues. The V gene's germline CDR1 is MNHEY and CDR2 SVGAGI. The V end was cut by 2 bases, the J end by 0 bases, with 11 bases between. For the CDR3, the DNA is TGTGCCAGCAGTTACCCCAGGGGGGGCTCCTACAATGAGCAGTTCTTC. Its protein product is CASSYPRGGSYNEQFF.

The chain uses TRBV27 and TRBJ2-7; 9 bases are shared with TRBD1. In germline, CDR1 is MNHEY, CDR2 SMNVEV (reference sequence). The CDR3 covers 15 residues. V trimming: 8 bases; J trimming: 3 bases; junction bases outside the gene matches: 11. CDR3 sequence reads: CASQFVGTGFYEQYF. The DNA for the CDR3 is TGTGCCAGCCAGTTTGTCGGGACAGGGTTCTACGAGCAGTACTTC.

The V call is TRBV9, the J call TRBJ1-4, with a tentative D call TRBD1 (5 bases). Per germline, CDR1 SGDLS and CDR2 YYNGEE. The CDR3 covers 19 residues. Trimming removed 3 bases from V and 1 base from J, with 22 bases in between. The CDR3 DNA reads as TGTGCCAGCAGCGGACAGACCGGCGGGGCCTCCATAACTAATGAAAAACTGTTTTTT. Translating it yields CASSGQTGGASITNEKLFF.

This chain links TRBV6-5 with TRBJ1-3, with a tentative D call TRBD1 (5 bases). Germline lookup yields CDR1 MNHEY and CDR2 SVGAGI. The germline V and J ends were trimmed by 6 bases and 0 bases, with 9 bases remaining between them. The CDR3 is made up of 14 amino acids. For the CDR3, the DNA is TGTGCCAGCAGGGGGCATTTCTCTGGAAACACCATATATTTT. Its translation is CASRGHFSGNTIYF.

This clone was seen once. The chain links TRBV27 to TRBJ1-1, with D unclear. V was trimmed by 6 bases and J by 1 base, leaving 9 bases between them. CDR1 and CDR2 from the germline V gene are MNHEY and SMNVEV (reference sequence). The CDR3 runs 13 residues. CDR3 in amino acids: CASSLVWNTEAFF. The CDR3 bases are TGTGCCAGCAGCCTGGTTTGGAACACTGAAGCTTTCTTT.

This clone is a singleton in its sample. This chain connects TRBV7-2 to TRBJ2-7; TRBD2 is a possible D gene (5 bases). This CDR3 has 14 residues. Deletions cut 5 bases from V and 2 bases from J, with 13 bases between. Germline V gene lookup returns CDR1 SGHTA and CDR2 FQGNSA. The CDR3 bases are TGTGCCAGCAGCCCCGGGATCTTCCCCTACGAGCAGTACTTC. It codes for CASSPGIFPYEQYF.

The chain is built from TRBV28 and TRBJ2-7, with a possible D match to TRBD1 (7 bases). The length of the CDR3 is 13 residues. CDR1 is MDHEN, CDR2 SYDVKM, per germline. V lost 10 bases and J lost 6, with 19 bases in between. CDR3 protein: CAILGGQSPEQYF. The CDR3 region has the DNA TGTGCCATCCTCGGGGGACAGTCCCCCGAGCAGTACTTC.

The genes are TRBV14 and TRBJ1-1, with a possible D match to TRBD1 (6 bases). V shed 4 bases and J shed 0 bases, with 15 bases lying between them. The germline CDR1 and CDR2 sequences are SGHDN and FVKESK. This CDR3 is built from 16 residues. Written as DNA, the CDR3 is TGTGCCAGCAGCCCCACAGGGAAGAAGATGAACACTGAAGCTTTCTTT. Its translation is CASSPTGKKMNTEAFF.

The DNA for the CDR3 is TGTGCCAGCAGCCTAGCGGGAGGTACCTACAATGAGCAGTTCTTC. Its translation is CASSLAGGTYNEQFF. The chain links TRBV3-1 (or the pseudogene TRBV3-2) to TRBJ2-1; 10 nucleotides align to TRBD2. The CDR3 spans 15 residues. Germline CDR1 LGHDT, CDR2 YNNKEL (reference sequence). V shed 4 bases and J 2 bases; nucleotides not matched to a gene: 2.

The chain carries TRBV7-9 and TRBJ2-7, with no clear D. V lost 1 base and J lost 0, with 10 bases in between. This CDR3 contains 15 residues. From germline, CDR1 is SEHNR and CDR2 FQNEAQ (reference sequence). The CDR3 spells CASSLGAVSSYEQYF. CDR3 coding DNA: TGTGCCAGCAGCTTAGGGGCCGTAAGCTCCTACGAGCAGTACTTC.

V is TRBV7-3 and J is TRBJ1-1; D possibly corresponds to TRBD1 (5 bases). CDR1 and CDR2 (germline): SGHTA, FQGTGA. This CDR3 comprises 15 residues. V was shortened by 2 bases and J by 4 bases, with 14 bases between the two germline ends. This chain's CDR3 is CASSLGAGLGTEAFF. DNA of the CDR3: TGTGCCAGCAGCTTAGGGGCAGGGTTGGGCACTGAAGCTTTCTTT. The full variable domain, its missing parts supplied by reference TRBV7-3 and TRBJ1-1, is GAGVSQTPSNKVTEKGKYVELRCDPISGHTALYWYRQSLGQGPEFLIYFQGTGAADDSGLPNDRFFAVRPEGSVSTLKIQRTERGDSAVYLCASSLGAGLGTEAFFGQGTRLTVV.

CDR3 residues: CASSFMVTNTGELFF. In DNA, the CDR3 is TGTGCCAGCAGTTTTATGGTTACGAACACCGGGGAGCTGTTTTTT. The chain recombines TRBV27 with TRBJ2-2; D gene unclear. The CDR3 has 15 residues. Trimming took 3 bases from V and 0 from J, leaving 8 bases between them. Germline V gives CDR1 MNHEY, CDR2 SMNVEV (reference sequence).

This clone was picked up one time. This rearrangement joins TRBV15 to TRBJ1-1, with D possibly being TRBD1 (5 bases). The CDR3 totals 14 residues. Germline CDR1 is LNHNV and CDR2 is YYDKDF (reference sequence). Trimming stripped 0 bases from V and 0 bases from J, with 5 bases between. The CDR3 loop reads CATSRDRVNTEAFF. The CDR3 nucleotides read TGTGCCACCAGCAGAGACAGGGTGAACACTGAAGCTTTCTTT.

As to this clone: This same CDR3 is encoded by further DNA sequences in the sample. The chain joins TRBV28 to TRBJ1-1; tentative D call: TRBD1 (5 bases). The CDR3 has 13 amino acids. Trimming removed 6 bases at V and 1 base at J, with 9 bases between. The germline V gene encodes CDR1 MDHEN and CDR2 SYDVKM. The CDR3: CASSPGGNTEAFF. The CDR3 DNA is TGTGCCAGCAGCCCGGGGGGGAACACTGAAGCTTTCTTT.

The chain joins TRBV5-1 to TRBJ2-5; D uncertain. Trimming left V 0 bases short and J 2 bases short, with 8 bases between. Germline-derived CDR1 and CDR2 are SGHRS and YFSETQ. CDR3 length equals 14 residues. The chain's CDR3 is CASSLEQYQETQYF. Written as DNA, the CDR3 is TGCGCCAGCAGCTTGGAGCAGTATCAAGAGACCCAGTACTTC.

Only one count was recorded for this clone. The chain is built from TRBV6-5 and TRBJ2-5; 11 bases are a match to TRBD2. Trimming at V came to 3 bases and at J to 5 bases, leaving 8 bases not matched to a gene. Per the germline V gene, CDR1 is MNHEY and CDR2 is SVGAGI. The CDR3 extends over 16 amino acids. The CDR3 here is CASSYHVAGGWETQYF. In DNA, the CDR3 is TGTGCCAGCAGTTATCATGTAGCGGGAGGGTGGGAGACCCAGTACTTC.

The chain joins TRBV6-4 to TRBJ2-2; D unclear. Trimming removed 0 bases at V and 7 bases at J, with 6 bases between. The length of the CDR3 is 13 residues. Germline CDR1 MRHNA, CDR2 SNTAGT. The CDR3 nucleotides are TGTGCCAGCAGTGACTCCCGTATCGGGGAGCTGTTTTTT. Protein sequence: CASSDSRIGELFF.

CDR3 DNA sequence: TGTGCCAGCAGAGTATCCGGGACAGTTACTGAAGCTTTCTTT. Its protein is CASRVSGTVTEAFF. The chain has TRBV11-3 and TRBJ1-1; 7 bases line up with TRBD1. This CDR3 contains 14 residues. J lost 5 bases, V lost 6 bases, and 9 bases had no gene match. Germline-derived CDR1 and CDR2 are SGHNT and YENEEA. Full variable domain (remainder filled in from reference TRBV11-3 and TRBJ1-1): EAGVVQSPRYKIIEKKQPVAFWCNPISGHNTLYWYLQNLGQGPELLIRYENEEAVDDSQLPKDRFSAERLKGVDSTLKIQPAELGDSAVYLCASRVSGTVTEAFFGQGTRLTVV.

This clone has just a few counts. The V and J genes are TRBV5-1 and TRBJ2-7; D remains unclear. The V end was cut by 0 bases, the J end by 0 bases, with 7 bases between. The CDR3 has 14 amino acids. CDR1 is SGHRS, CDR2 YFSETQ, per germline. The CDR3: CASSLVQSSYEQYF. The CDR3 DNA reads as TGCGCCAGCAGCTTGGTTCAGAGCTCCTACGAGCAGTACTTC.

The chain has TRBV9 and TRBJ1-2, with D unresolved. Germline V gene data show CDR1 as SGDLS and CDR2 as YYNGEE. V was trimmed by 0 bases and J by 4 bases, leaving 13 bases between them. This CDR3 is built from 15 residues. CDR3 sequence reads: CASSVGNSPAYGYTF. CDR3 nucleotide sequence: TGTGCCAGCAGCGTAGGGAACTCCCCGGCCTATGGCTACACCTTC.

This clone was found a few times. The J gene is TRBJ1-1, the V gene TRBV6-2 or TRBV6-3, with D hard to call. The CDR3 totals 13 residues. Germline V lookup: CDR1 MNHEY, CDR2 SVGEGT. Trimming shortened V by 4 bases and J by 2 bases, and 8 bases separated the two germline ends. CDR3 sequence: CASSFLLNTEAFF. For the CDR3, the DNA is TGTGCCAGCAGTTTTCTTCTCAACACTGAAGCTTTCTTT.

The chain links TRBV19 to TRBJ1-2; 9 bases fit TRBD1. The CDR3 consists of 15 residues. Germline CDR1 and CDR2: LNHDA and SQIVND (reference sequence). With 3 bases clipped from V and 6 bases from J, the junction kept 8 bases outside the gene matches. CDR3 loop: CASSIVGTGRHGYTF. In nucleotides, the CDR3 is TGTGCCAGTAGTATTGTGGGGACAGGGAGGCATGGCTACACCTTC.

The chain is built from TRBV11-3 and TRBJ2-7, with D maybe TRBD1 (6 bases). The CDR3 is made up of 13 amino acids. CDR1 SGHNT and CDR2 YENEEA come from the germline V gene. V lost 5 bases and J lost 3, with 11 bases in between. In DNA form, the CDR3 reads TGTGCCAGCAGCGTCCACAGGGACTACGAGCAGTACTTC. This gives the protein CASSVHRDYEQYF.

The gene calls are TRBV19 and TRBJ1-4; perhaps TRBD1 as D (5 bases). The V end was cut by 5 bases, the J end by 8 bases, with 12 bases between. The CDR3 loop spans 13 amino acids. Per germline, CDR1 LNHDA and CDR2 SQIVND (reference sequence). The CDR3 is CASSAKDREKLFF. The CDR3 region has the DNA TGTGCCAGTAGTGCCAAAGACAGAGAAAAACTGTTTTTT.